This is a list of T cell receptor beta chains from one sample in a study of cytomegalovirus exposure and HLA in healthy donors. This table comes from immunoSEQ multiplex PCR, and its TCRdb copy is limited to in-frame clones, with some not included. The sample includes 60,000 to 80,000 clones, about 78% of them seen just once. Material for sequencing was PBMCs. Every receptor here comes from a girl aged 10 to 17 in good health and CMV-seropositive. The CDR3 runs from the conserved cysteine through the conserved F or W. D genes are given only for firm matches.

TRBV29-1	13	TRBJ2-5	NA	CSVEISGQETQYF
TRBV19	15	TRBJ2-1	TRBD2	CASSMGSGRWDEQFF
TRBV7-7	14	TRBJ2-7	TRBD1	CASSENRGSNEQYF
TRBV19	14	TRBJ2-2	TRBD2	CASVAGMNTGELFF
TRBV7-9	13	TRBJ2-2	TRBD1	CASSLTGPGELFF
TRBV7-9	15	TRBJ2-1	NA	CASSPRASQVNEQFF
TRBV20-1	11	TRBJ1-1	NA	CSARYGTKAFF
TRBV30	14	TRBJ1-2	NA	CAWTPGGANYGYTF
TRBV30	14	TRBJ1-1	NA	CAWSVSPVNTEAFF
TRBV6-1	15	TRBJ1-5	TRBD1	CASSPDRVGNQPQHF
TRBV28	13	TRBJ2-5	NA	CASSLAFPETQYF
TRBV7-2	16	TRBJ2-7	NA	CASSLAARQEDYEQYF
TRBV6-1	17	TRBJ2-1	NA	CASSVRNRAAPYNEQFF
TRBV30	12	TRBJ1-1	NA	CAWKRGMGEAFF
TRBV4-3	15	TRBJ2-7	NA	CASSQGSRGLYEQYF
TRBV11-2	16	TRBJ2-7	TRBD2	CASSSVPRGGRYEQYF
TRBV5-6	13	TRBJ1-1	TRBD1	CASREPGQHKAFF
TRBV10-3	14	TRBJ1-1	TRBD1	CAIKSTGGGDGAFF
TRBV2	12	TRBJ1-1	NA	CASRTGLTEAFF
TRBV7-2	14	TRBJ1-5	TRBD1	CASSRGQGLGPQHF
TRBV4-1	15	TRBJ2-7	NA	CASSQFRVGSYEQYF
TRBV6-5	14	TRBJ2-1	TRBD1	CASSGTGGYNEQFF
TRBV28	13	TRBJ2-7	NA	CASPGVGDDEQYF
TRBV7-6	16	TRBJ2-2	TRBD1	CASSPGLGQGTGELFF
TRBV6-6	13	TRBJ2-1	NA	CATKLGGLGEQFF
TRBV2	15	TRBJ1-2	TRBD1	CASSGRDRGPFDYTF
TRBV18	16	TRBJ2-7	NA	CASSPMKGASSYEQYF
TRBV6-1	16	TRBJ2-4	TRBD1	CASSDPGQGIRNIQYF
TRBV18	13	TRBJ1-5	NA	CASSPGGNQPQHF
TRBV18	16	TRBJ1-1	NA	CASSRTDPGDNTEAFF
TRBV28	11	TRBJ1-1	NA	CASSFGQWAFF
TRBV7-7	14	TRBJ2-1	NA	CASSQWTDNNEQFF
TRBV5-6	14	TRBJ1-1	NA	CASRQDRSSAEAFF
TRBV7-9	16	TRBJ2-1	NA	CASSQNLRSFFNEQFF
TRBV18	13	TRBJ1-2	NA	CASSVGQTYGYTF
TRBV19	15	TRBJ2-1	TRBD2	CASTSGLAGWGEQFF
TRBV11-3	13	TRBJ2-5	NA	CASSAGGQETQYF
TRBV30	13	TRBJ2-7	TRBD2	CAWRTSGGYEQYF
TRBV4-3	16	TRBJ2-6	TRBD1	CASSQGTGRGANVLTF
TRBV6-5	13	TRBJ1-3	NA	CASRRESGNTIYF
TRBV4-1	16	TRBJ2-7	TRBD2	CASSPPRLAGVHEQYF
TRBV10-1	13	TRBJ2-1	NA	CASSDNGWSEQFF
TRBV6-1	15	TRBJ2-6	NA	CASSEQGTGANVLTF
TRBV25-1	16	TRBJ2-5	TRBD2	CASSDGLAGGPETQYF
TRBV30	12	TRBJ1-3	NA	CAWGHGGNTIYF
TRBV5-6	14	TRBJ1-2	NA	CASSGRDGTYGYTF
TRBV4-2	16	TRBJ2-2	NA	CASSQGVGVNTGELFF